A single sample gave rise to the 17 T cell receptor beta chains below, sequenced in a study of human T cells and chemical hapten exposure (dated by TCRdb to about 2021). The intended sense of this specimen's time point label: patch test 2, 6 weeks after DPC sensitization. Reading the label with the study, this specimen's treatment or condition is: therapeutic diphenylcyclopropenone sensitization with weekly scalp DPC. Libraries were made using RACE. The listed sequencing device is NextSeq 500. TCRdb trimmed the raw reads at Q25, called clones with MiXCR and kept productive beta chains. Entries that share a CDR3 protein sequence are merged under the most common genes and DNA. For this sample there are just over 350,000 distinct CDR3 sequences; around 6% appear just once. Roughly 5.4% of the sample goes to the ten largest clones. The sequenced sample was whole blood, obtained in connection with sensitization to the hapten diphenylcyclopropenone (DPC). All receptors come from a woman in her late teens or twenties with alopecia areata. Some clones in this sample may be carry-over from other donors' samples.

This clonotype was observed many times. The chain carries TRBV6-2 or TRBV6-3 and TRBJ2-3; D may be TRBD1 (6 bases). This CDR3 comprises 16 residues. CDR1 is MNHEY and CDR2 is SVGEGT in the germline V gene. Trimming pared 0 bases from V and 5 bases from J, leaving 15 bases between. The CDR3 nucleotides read TGTGCCAGCAGTTACTCGAGCCCTGGGGGCAGAGATACGCAGTATTTT. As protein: CASSYSSPGGRDTQYF.

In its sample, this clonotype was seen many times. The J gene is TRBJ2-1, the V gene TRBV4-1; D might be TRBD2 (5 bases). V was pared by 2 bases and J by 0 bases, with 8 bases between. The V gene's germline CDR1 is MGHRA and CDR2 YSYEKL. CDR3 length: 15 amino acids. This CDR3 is CASSQLGSSYNEQFF. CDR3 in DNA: TGCGCCAGCAGCCAACTTGGGAGCTCCTACAATGAGCAGTTCTTC.

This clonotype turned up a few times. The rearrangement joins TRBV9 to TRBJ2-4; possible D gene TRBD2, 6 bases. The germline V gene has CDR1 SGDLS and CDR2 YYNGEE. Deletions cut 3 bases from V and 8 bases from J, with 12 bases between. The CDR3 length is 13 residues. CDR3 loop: CASSENLADIQYF. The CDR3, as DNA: TGTGCCAGCAGCGAGAATTTAGCGGACATTCAGTACTTC.

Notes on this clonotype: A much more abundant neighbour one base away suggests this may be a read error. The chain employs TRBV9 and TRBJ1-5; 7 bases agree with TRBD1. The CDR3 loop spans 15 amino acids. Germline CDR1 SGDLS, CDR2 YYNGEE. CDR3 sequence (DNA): TGTGCCAGCAGCGTAGAGGGGGCCGGCAATCAGCCCCGGCATTTT. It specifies CASSVEGAGNQPRHF.

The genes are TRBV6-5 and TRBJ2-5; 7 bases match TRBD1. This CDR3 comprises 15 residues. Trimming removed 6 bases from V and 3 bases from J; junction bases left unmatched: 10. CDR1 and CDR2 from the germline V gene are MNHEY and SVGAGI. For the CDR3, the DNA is TGTGCCAGCAGCTATGGGAAAACAGGGGAAGAGACCCAGTACTTC. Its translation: CASSYGKTGEETQYF.

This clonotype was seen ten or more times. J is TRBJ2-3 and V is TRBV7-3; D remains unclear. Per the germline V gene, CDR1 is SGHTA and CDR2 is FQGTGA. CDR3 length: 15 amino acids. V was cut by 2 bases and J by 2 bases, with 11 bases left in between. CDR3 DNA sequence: TGTGCCAGCAGCTTAGGTGCACTGGACACAGATACGCAGTATTTT. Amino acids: CASSLGALDTDTQYF.

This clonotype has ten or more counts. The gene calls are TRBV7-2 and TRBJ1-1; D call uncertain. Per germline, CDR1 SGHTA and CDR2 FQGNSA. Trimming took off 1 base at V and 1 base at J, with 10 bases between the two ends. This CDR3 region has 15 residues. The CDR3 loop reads CASSLVHTTNTEAFF. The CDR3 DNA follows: TGTGCCAGCAGCTTAGTGCACACTACGAACACTGAAGCTTTCTTT.

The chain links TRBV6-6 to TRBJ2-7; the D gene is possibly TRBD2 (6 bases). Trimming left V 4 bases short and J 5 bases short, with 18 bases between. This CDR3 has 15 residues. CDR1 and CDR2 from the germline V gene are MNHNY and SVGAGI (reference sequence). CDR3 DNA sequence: TGTGCCAGCAGTTTATATGGGGACTCCCGGGACGAGCAGTACTTC. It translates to CASSLYGDSRDEQYF.

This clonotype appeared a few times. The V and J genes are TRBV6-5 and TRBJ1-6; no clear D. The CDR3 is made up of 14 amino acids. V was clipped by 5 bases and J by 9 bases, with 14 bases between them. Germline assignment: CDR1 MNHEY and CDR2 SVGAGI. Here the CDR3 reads CASSMYDRSSPLHF. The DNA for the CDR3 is TGTGCCAGCAGTATGTACGATAGATCTTCACCCCTCCACTTT.

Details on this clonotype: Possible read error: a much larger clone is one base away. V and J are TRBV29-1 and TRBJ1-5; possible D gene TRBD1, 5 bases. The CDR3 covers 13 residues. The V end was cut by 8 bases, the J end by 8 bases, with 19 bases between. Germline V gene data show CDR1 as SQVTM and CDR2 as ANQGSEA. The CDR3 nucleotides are TGCAGCATTGGATCAGGGTCCGGGGAGCCCCAGCATTTT. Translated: CSIGSGSGEPQHF. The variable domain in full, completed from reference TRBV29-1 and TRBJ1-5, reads SAVISQKPSRDICQRGTSLTIQCQVDSQVTMMFWYRQQPGQSLTLIATANQGSEATYESGFVIDKFPISRPNLTFSTLTVSNMSPEDSSIYLCSIGSGSGEPQHFGDGTRLSIL.

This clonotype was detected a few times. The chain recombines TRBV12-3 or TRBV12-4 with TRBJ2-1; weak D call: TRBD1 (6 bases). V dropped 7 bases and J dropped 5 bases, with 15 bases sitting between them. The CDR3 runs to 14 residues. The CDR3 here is CASNPMGQNNEQFF. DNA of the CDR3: TGTGCCAGCAACCCAATGGGACAAAACAATGAGCAGTTCTTC.

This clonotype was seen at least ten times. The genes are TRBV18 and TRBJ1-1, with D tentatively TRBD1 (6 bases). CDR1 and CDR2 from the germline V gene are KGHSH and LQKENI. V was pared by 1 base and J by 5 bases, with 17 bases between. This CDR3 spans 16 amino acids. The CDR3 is CASSPLYGAQGTEAFF. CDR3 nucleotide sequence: TGTGCCAGCTCACCACTCTATGGGGCGCAGGGGACTGAAGCTTTCTTT.

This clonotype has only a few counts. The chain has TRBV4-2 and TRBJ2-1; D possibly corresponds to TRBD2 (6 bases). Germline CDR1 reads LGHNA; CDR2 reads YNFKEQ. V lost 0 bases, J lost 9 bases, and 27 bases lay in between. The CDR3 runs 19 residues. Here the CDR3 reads CASSQEGPVGGTWGSEQFF. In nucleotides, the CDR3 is TGTGCCAGCAGCCAAGAAGGCCCGGTCGGGGGTACGTGGGGGAGTGAGCAGTTCTTC.

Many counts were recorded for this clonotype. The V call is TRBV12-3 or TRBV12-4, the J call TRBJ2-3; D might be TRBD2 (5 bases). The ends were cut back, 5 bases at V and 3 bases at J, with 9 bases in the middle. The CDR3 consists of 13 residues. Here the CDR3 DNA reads TGTGCCAGCAGTCGAGGGTCGACAGATACGCAGTATTTT. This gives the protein CASSRGSTDTQYF.

CDR3 nucleotide sequence: TGTGCCAGCAGCGAACGGACAGGGGATCAGCCCCAGCATTTT. It codes for CASSERTGDQPQHF. V and J are TRBV7-2 and TRBJ1-5; TRBD1 matches 9 bases. The J segment lost 5 bases and the V segment lost 5 bases, leaving 4 bases of the junction unmatched. Germline assignment: CDR1 SGHTA and CDR2 FQGNSA. This CDR3 is 14 amino acids long. The variable domain in full, completed from reference TRBV7-2 and TRBJ1-5, reads GAGVSQSPSNKVTEKGKDVELRCDPISGHTALYWYRQSLGQGLEFLIYFQGNSAPDKSGLPSDRFSAERTGGSVSTLTIQRTQQEDSAVYLCASSERTGDQPQHFGDGTRLSIL.

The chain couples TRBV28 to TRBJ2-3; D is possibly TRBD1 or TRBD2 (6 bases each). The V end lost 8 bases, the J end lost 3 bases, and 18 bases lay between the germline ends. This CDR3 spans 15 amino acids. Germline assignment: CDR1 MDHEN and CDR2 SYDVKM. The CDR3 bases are TGTGCCAGCGGGGGGCTATACAAGTTTACAGATACGCAGTATTTT. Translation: CASGGLYKFTDTQYF.

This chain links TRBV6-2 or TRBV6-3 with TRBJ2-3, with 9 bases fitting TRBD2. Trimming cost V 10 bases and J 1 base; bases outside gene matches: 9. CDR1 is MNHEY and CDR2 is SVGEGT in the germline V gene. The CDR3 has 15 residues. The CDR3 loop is CATREASGGTDTQYF. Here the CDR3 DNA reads TGTGCCACCAGGGAGGCTAGCGGGGGCACAGATACGCAGTATTTT.